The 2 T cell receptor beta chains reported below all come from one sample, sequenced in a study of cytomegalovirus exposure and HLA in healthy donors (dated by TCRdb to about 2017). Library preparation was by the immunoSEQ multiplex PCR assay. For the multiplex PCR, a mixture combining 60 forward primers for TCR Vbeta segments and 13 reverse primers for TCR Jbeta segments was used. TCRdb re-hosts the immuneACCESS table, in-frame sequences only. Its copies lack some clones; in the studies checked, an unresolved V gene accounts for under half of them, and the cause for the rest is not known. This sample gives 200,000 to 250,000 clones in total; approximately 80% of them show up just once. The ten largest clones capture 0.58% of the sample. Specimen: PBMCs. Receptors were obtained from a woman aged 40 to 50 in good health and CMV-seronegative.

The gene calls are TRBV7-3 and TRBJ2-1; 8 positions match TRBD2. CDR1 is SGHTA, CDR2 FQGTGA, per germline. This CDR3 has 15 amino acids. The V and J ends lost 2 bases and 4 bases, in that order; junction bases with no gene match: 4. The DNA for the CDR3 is TGTGCCAGCAGCTTACAAGCGGGGGATTACAATGAGCAGTTCTTC. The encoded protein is CASSLQAGDYNEQFF.

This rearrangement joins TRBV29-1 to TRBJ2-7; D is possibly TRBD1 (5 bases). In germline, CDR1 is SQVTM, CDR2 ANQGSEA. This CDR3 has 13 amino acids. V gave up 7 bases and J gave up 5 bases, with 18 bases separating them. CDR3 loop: CSAVKDTSHEQYF. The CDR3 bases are TGCAGCGCAGTTAAGGACACGTCCCACGAGCAGTACTTC.